These 12 T cell receptor beta chains share one sample of origin, sequenced in a study of blood T cell repertoires in COVID-19. TCRdb's copy holds only in-frame clones and misses some; the assay was immunoSEQ multiplex PCR. The repertoire includes some 430,000 clones, roughly 91% of them detected once, and approximately 0.55% sits in the top ten. The material sequenced was PBMCs or T cells enriched from blood (not recorded which). Every receptor here comes from a man between 18 and 35 years old who had recovered from COVID-19.

As to this clone: One end of the junction fails to match germline, which may point to a read error. The rearrangement joins TRBV4-1 to TRBJ2-7; perhaps TRBD2 as D (7 bases). CDR1 is MGHRA, CDR2 YSYEKL, per germline. The CDR3 has 15 amino acids. The CDR3 protein is CASSQDQQTPGGRTF. In nucleotides, the CDR3 is TGCGCCAGCAGCCAAGATCAACAAACCCCCGGGGGGCGGACCTTC.

The chain employs TRBV6-6 and TRBJ2-3; 7 nucleotides agree with TRBD2. Losses at the gene ends were 2 bases for V and 2 bases for J; bases not matched to a gene: 7. The CDR3 contains 16 residues. From germline, CDR1 is MNHNY and CDR2 SVGAGI (reference sequence). The CDR3 here is CASSYVQRGLTDTQYF. DNA of the CDR3: TGTGCCAGCAGTTACGTCCAGCGGGGACTCACAGATACGCAGTATTTT.

The V gene is TRBV28, the J gene TRBJ1-4; 12 bases are shared with TRBD1. The CDR3 loop spans 14 amino acids. Germline V gives CDR1 MDHEN, CDR2 SYDVKM. V lost 4 bases, J lost 8 bases, and 2 bases stayed unmatched. The CDR3 coding sequence is TGTGCCAGCAGTTGGGGACAGGGGGCGGAAAAACTGTTTTTT. It yields the protein CASSWGQGAEKLFF.

This clone was observed a single time. The rearrangement links TRBV3-1 (or the pseudogene TRBV3-2) to TRBJ1-6; 7 bases agree with TRBD1. CDR3 length: 14 amino acids. Germline V gives CDR1 LGHDT, CDR2 YNNKEL (reference sequence). The V gene end was trimmed by 1 base and the J gene end by 12 bases; junction bases not matched to a gene: 6. CDR3 loop: CASSQGQGIGPLHF. CDR3 bases: TGTGCCAGCAGCCAAGGACAGGGTATTGGACCCCTCCACTTT.

The chain has TRBV18 and TRBJ2-3, with 12 bases identical to TRBD2. The V gene end was trimmed by 3 bases and the J gene end by 2 bases; junction bases not matched to a gene: 6. This CDR3 is built from 17 residues. Looked up from germline, CDR1 is KGHSH and CDR2 is LQKENI. The CDR3 DNA sequence: TGTGCCAGCTCACCTCCGGGACTAGCGGGCCACACAGATACGCAGTATTTT. Translating gives CASSPPGLAGHTDTQYF.

This clone appeared a single time. J is TRBJ1-5 and V is TRBV18; 8 nucleotides align to TRBD1. V dropped 4 bases and J dropped 8; count of bases not matched to a gene: 7. Germline lookup yields CDR1 KGHSH and CDR2 LQKENI. There are 14 residues in the CDR3. The CDR3 loop is CASSLRQGLEPQHF. The DNA of the CDR3 is TGTGCCAGCTCACTCAGACAGGGGCTAGAGCCCCAGCATTTT.

This chain links TRBV2 with TRBJ2-1; 16 nucleotides align to TRBD2. V lost 0 bases to trimming and J lost 10 bases; unmatched junction nucleotides: 3. This CDR3 has 16 amino acids. Germline-derived CDR1 and CDR2 are SNHLY and FYNNEI. CDR3 region: CASSEAMGLAGGEQFF. CDR3 sequence (DNA): TGTGCCAGCAGTGAAGCTATGGGACTAGCGGGGGGGGAGCAGTTCTTC.

The chain recombines TRBV3-1 (or the pseudogene TRBV3-2) with TRBJ1-6, with unresolved D. The CDR3 has 15 amino acids. Germline V lookup: CDR1 LGHDT, CDR2 YNNKEL (reference sequence). Trimming took 1 base from V and 10 from J, leaving 14 bases between them. Written as DNA, the CDR3 is TGTGCCAGCAGCCAAGTTCAGGTTGGGAGCTCACCCCTCCACTTT. Amino acid sequence: CASSQVQVGSSPLHF.

The chain uses TRBV4-1 and TRBJ2-2, with D unclear. Trimming removed 0 bases from V and 5 bases from J, with 7 bases in between. The CDR3 is 14 amino acids. CDR1 is MGHRA and CDR2 is YSYEKL in the germline V gene. The CDR3 region is CASSQDRHTGELFF. DNA for the CDR3: TGCGCCAGCAGCCAAGATAGACATACCGGGGAGCTGTTTTTT.

The genes are TRBV18 and TRBJ1-2; 9 nucleotides align to TRBD1. CDR3 length: 18 residues. V shed 2 bases, J shed 7 bases, and the junction held 17 bases outside the gene matches. Germline V gene lookup returns CDR1 KGHSH and CDR2 LQKENI. The CDR3 loop is CASSPAQNRGLDLFGYTF. CDR3 DNA sequence: TGTGCCAGCTCACCAGCGCAAAACAGGGGGCTGGATTTGTTTGGCTACACCTTC.

This clone was counted only a few times. The chain's CDR3 is CARKDGDRDRTPLHF. The CDR3 region has the DNA TGTGCCAGAAAGGATGGGGACAGGGACCGGACTCCCCTCCACTTT. The gene calls are TRBV5-3 and TRBJ1-6; the match to TRBD1 covers 9 bases. TRBV5-3 is recorded as an ORF, its role being uncertain. With 6 bases clipped from V and 13 bases from J, the junction kept 14 bases outside the gene matches. CDR3 length equals 15 residues.

The V call is TRBV3-1 (or the pseudogene TRBV3-2), the J call TRBJ1-1, with 12 bases that match TRBD1. This CDR3 spans 16 amino acids. Germline assignment: CDR1 LGHDT and CDR2 YNNKEL (reference sequence). The V and J ends lost 0 bases and 4 bases, in that order; junction bases with no gene match: 3. The CDR3 region is CASSQEGTGGVTEAFF. In nucleotides, the CDR3 is TGTGCCAGCAGCCAAGAGGGGACAGGGGGCGTCACTGAAGCTTTCTTT.